This T cell receptor (beta chain) came from a study of siplizumab effects on memory and regulatory T cells (dated by TCRdb to about 2019). Background for the entire study: The study looked at the effect of siplizumab, an anti-CD2 antibody, on alloreactive T-cell subsets in allogeneic mixed lymphocyte reactions made from human PBMCs. Results and caveats for the whole study, not just this receptor: In reactions with siplizumab, an average of approximately 70% of mappable alloreactive CD4+ clones were Treg-derived, compared with around 28% in control reactions. Compared with memory T cells, unstimulated naive T cells appeared more diverse, and naive cells seemed to make a substantial contribution to the alloresponse. The cumulative frequency of alloreactive sequences that could be traced back to unstimulated CD4+ memory T cells was significantly reduced by siplizumab. For roughly 75-97% of proliferating CD4+ or CD8+ clones, no naive or memory phenotype could be assigned. Sequences below about 10^-5 frequency were poorly captured, so only a minor fraction of alloreactive clones could be mapped to unstimulated subsets. Whether proliferating Tregs from siplizumab cultures were suppressive was not functionally confirmed.

Libraries were made using the immunoSEQ multiplex PCR assay. Approximately 10^5 TCR templates per sample were assayed on the deep sequencing platform. Genomic DNA extracted from sorted T cells was used for TCRbeta CDR3 sequencing. Per the authors' processing: The R programming language was used for the clonal analysis of the TCRbeta CDR3 data. Alloreactive CD4+ and CD8+ clones were defined by comparing unstimulated samples with post-reaction CFSE-low samples. Regulatory or non-regulatory origin of alloreactive CD4+ clones was assigned by matching sequences to the sorted unstimulated Treg and non-Treg repertoires. The source is immuneACCESS, and TCRdb retained only in-frame sequences with V and J called. Part of the clones is not carried over; for the studies checked, unresolved V genes explain less than half of this, and the remainder is unexplained. That table supplies the V and J calls and clone size; D and trimming were determined from the DNA. The sample records under 70,000 clones, around three quarters of which are singletons. The ten largest clones add up to 0.4% to 0.45% of the sample.

As for this clone: Its antigen is currently not known. No much larger clonotype is one base removed from it; base qualities were not supplied.

CDR1 is given as MDHEN and CDR2 as SYDVKM, both from the germline V gene. The germline V and J ends show losses of 4 bases and 5 bases respectively, and no gene match explains 7 bases of the junction. The CDR3 spans 14 residues, from the cysteine through the phenylalanine. CDR3 DNA is the only sequence kept; it has 42 bases, read in frame from the first base. Additional sequencing covered unstimulated subsets from a few donor pairs, namely CD8+ effector memory, CD4+ naive, CD8+ TEMRA, CD4+ memory and CD8+ naive. Sorted unstimulated T cells, along with proliferating T cells recovered from mixed lymphocyte reactions, underwent TCRbeta CDR3 sequencing. Fresh whole blood from fewer than 11 HLA-typed healthy donors was used to isolate PBMCs.

Specimen: memory CD4+ T cells sorted from blood. The sample's cell subset or site label, decoded: unstimulated CD4+ memory T cells. The source is a human donor in good health. Recombination joined TRBV28 with TRBJ1-2, with 7 bases matching TRBD1. The DNA is TGTGCCAGCAGTTCGGACAGGAACCTTTATGGCTACACCTTC. Translation gives CASSSDRNLYGYTF.